The 22 T cell receptor beta chains given below trace back to one sample, sequenced in a study of shared clonotypes between healthy human individuals. Produced via immunoSEQ multiplex PCR; TCRdb's table is partial and in-frame only. The table has 2 million to 2.5 million clones, less than 95% seen once. The sequencing input was naive CD4+ T cells from PBMCs. Subset indicated: CD45RA+ positively selected. These receptors came from a man between 18 and 29 years old in good health. Some clones in this sample may be carry-over from other donors' samples.

This sequence joins TRBV2 and TRBJ1-1; no clear D gene. Between the trimmed V and J ends, which lost 5 bases and 4 bases, there was a span of 8 bases. The CDR3 totals 12 residues. CDR1 and CDR2 from the germline V gene are SNHLY and FYNNEI. DNA of the CDR3: TGTGCCAGCAGTCTTGATCCCACTGAAGCTTTCTTT. Encoded protein: CASSLDPTEAFF.

The chain links TRBV28 to TRBJ2-5; no reliable D call. The J call is doubtful: the DNA matches TRBJ2-7 better. Germline loops: CDR1 MDHEN, CDR2 SYDVKM. The CDR3 runs to 9 residues. The CDR3 DNA is TGTGCCAGCGTATACGAGCAGTACTTC. Its protein is CASVYEQYF.

V gene TRBV18 combines with J gene TRBJ2-2; TRBD1 agrees at 8 bases. The CDR3 spans 14 residues. Germline V CDR1 and CDR2: KGHSH, LQKENI. V lost 8 bases to trimming and J lost 1 base; unmatched junction nucleotides: 3. The CDR3 reads CASGDRGNTGELFF. The DNA for the CDR3 is TGTGCCAGCGGTGACAGGGGGAACACCGGGGAGCTGTTTTTT.

The CDR3 is CASSPRLVEAFF. For the CDR3, the DNA is TGTGCCAGCAGTCCGAGACTAGTTGAAGCTTTCTTT. The gene calls are TRBV28 and TRBJ1-1; D remains unclear. The germline V gene encodes CDR1 MDHEN and CDR2 SYDVKM. The CDR3 has 12 amino acids. Trimming took off 5 bases at V and 7 bases at J, with 11 bases between the two ends. Drawing the rest from reference TRBV28 and TRBJ1-1, the complete variable domain is DVKVTQSSRYLVKRTGEKVFLECVQDMDHENMFWYRQDPGLGLRLIYFSYDVKMKEKGDIPEGYSVSREKKERFSLILESASTNQTSMYLCASSPRLVEAFFGQGTRLTVV.

The chain links TRBV6-1 to TRBJ2-7, with D tentatively TRBD1 or TRBD2 (5 bases each). The CDR3 contains 13 residues. Germline V gives CDR1 MNHNS, CDR2 SASEGT. V lost 11 bases and J 4 bases, leaving 18 bases between the germline ends. CDR3 sequence (DNA): TGTGCCGGACCAAGGGACCAACCTTACGAGCAGTACTTC. Translated, it gives CAGPRDQPYEQYF.

CDR3 sequence: CASSLLATSGSSSYNEQFF. The CDR3 DNA reads TGTGCCAGCAGCTTGCTGGCGACTAGCGGCTCCAGCTCCTACAATGAGCAGTTCTTC. V is TRBV5-4 and J is TRBJ2-1; 9 nucleotides agree with TRBD2. There are 19 residues in the CDR3. From germline, CDR1 is SGHNT and CDR2 YYREEE (reference sequence). The V gene end was trimmed by 1 base and the J gene end by 0 bases; junction bases not matched to a gene: 11.

V and J are TRBV7-9 and TRBJ1-4; no clear D. Germline values: CDR1 SEHNR, CDR2 FQNEAQ (reference sequence). V dropped 4 bases and J dropped 8 bases, with 11 bases sitting between them. The CDR3 has 13 amino acids. This CDR3 reads CASSWTAGEKLFF. The CDR3 DNA is TGTGCCAGCAGCTGGACCGCCGGAGAAAAACTGTTTTTT.

The rearrangement joins TRBV5-1 to TRBJ2-7, with D unclear. Trimming removed 0 bases from V and 2 bases from J, with 12 bases in between. The CDR3 is 15 amino acids. CDR1 is SGHRS, CDR2 YFSETQ, per germline. Here the CDR3 reads CASSLAPESAYEQYF. In DNA, the CDR3 is TGCGCCAGCAGCTTGGCTCCCGAGAGCGCCTACGAGCAGTACTTC.

In the case of this clone: Within the sample, other DNA sequences also encode this same CDR3. V is TRBV28 and J is TRBJ2-7; 7 nucleotides align to TRBD1. The CDR3 is 14 residues long. Germline V gives CDR1 MDHEN, CDR2 SYDVKM. Trimming at V came to 4 bases and at J to 2 bases, leaving 5 bases not matched to a gene. The CDR3 here is CASSSPGTAYEQYF. CDR3 in DNA: TGTGCCAGCAGTTCCCCAGGGACAGCCTACGAGCAGTACTTC.

This clone was seen only a few times. The chain joins TRBV5-1 to TRBJ2-3; possible D gene TRBD2, 6 bases. There are 15 residues in the CDR3. V gave up 1 base and J gave up 6 bases, with 15 bases separating them. The germline CDR1 and CDR2 sequences are SGHRS and YFSETQ. The CDR3 here is CASSLQAAGGDTQYF. CDR3 nucleotide sequence: TGCGCCAGCAGCTTGCAAGCAGCTGGGGGGGATACGCAGTATTTT.

Notes on this clone: Other DNA sequences in the sample encode the same CDR3. The chain recombines TRBV28 with TRBJ1-2; tentative D call: TRBD1 (5 bases). CDR3 length equals 12 residues. The germline V and J ends were trimmed by 5 bases and 5 bases, with 9 bases remaining between them. Per germline, CDR1 MDHEN and CDR2 SYDVKM. The CDR3 loop reads CASSTTAYGYTF. As DNA, the CDR3 is TGTGCCAGCAGTACGACAGCTTATGGCTACACCTTC.

The chain is built from TRBV20-1 and TRBJ2-5; D gene unclear. Germline V gene data show CDR1 as DFQATT and CDR2 as SNEGSKA (reference sequence). Trimming took 4 bases from V and 5 from J, leaving 5 bases between them. This CDR3 is 10 amino acids long. The CDR3 protein is CSAMWETQYF. The CDR3 coding sequence is TGCAGTGCTATGTGGGAGACCCAGTACTTC.

V gene TRBV19 combines with J gene TRBJ2-3; D perhaps matches TRBD2 (6 bases). The CDR3 has 15 amino acids. In germline, CDR1 is LNHDA, CDR2 SQIVND (reference sequence). The V end lost 6 bases, the J end lost 0 bases, and 13 bases lay between the germline ends. CDR3 in DNA: TGTGCCAGTAGACACCTGACTAGTAGCACAGATACGCAGTATTTT. Residues: CASRHLTSSTDTQYF.

The V gene is TRBV6-6, the J gene TRBJ1-2; 10 bases are a match to TRBD1. Trimming took 4 bases from V and 4 from J; bases not matched to a gene: 6. The CDR3 is 15 residues long. The germline V gene encodes CDR1 MNHNY and CDR2 SVGAGI (reference sequence). CDR3 protein: CASSSRTGGGYGYTF. As DNA, the CDR3 is TGTGCCAGCAGTTCCAGGACAGGGGGTGGCTATGGCTACACCTTC.

Concerning this clone itself: Other DNA sequences in the sample encode the same CDR3. This chain uses TRBV6-6 with TRBJ1-5; D is unresolved. Germline assignment: CDR1 MNHNY and CDR2 SVGAGI (reference sequence). The CDR3 covers 13 residues. V lost 2 bases and J 0 bases, leaving 2 bases between the germline ends. CDR3 sequence: CASSYNSNQPQHF. CDR3 in DNA: TGTGCCAGCAGTTACAATAGCAATCAGCCCCAGCATTTT.

The V call is TRBV28, the J call TRBJ2-5, with D possibly being TRBD1 (5 bases). The J call may not be correct, given that the DNA end is closer to TRBJ2-7. CDR3 length: 16 residues. CDR1 and CDR2 from the germline V gene are MDHEN and SYDVKM. CDR3 nucleotides: TGTGCCAGCAGTTTCGGAGTGGGCAGGGTGGGCTACGAGCAGTACTTC. It is translated as CASSFGVGRVGYEQYF.

Only a few counts were recorded for this clone. This chain joins TRBV5-4 and TRBJ1-1; unclear D gene. The CDR3 has 14 residues. V lost 4 bases and J 4 bases, leaving 14 bases between the germline ends. Germline values: CDR1 SGHNT, CDR2 YYREEE (reference sequence). The DNA for the CDR3 is TGTGCCAGCAGCGTACAGATCGCGAGCACTGAAGCTTTCTTT. Translation: CASSVQIASTEAFF.

V is TRBV28 and J is TRBJ1-4, with D perhaps matching TRBD1 (5 bases). The CDR3 consists of 14 residues. Germline CDR1 and CDR2: MDHEN and SYDVKM. The V gene lost 4 bases and the J gene lost 7 bases, with 13 bases spanning the gap. CDR3 residues: CASSSRDRFEKLFF. DNA of the CDR3: TGTGCCAGCAGTTCCCGGGACCGGTTTGAAAAACTGTTTTTT.

This chain connects TRBV5-4 to TRBJ2-3, with a tentative D call TRBD2 (6 bases). CDR1 and CDR2 (germline): SGHNT, YYREEE (reference sequence). V dropped 4 bases and J dropped 0 bases, with 15 bases sitting between them. The CDR3 has 16 amino acids. CDR3: CASSLRFSGSTDTQYF. CDR3 bases: TGTGCCAGCAGCCTCCGTTTCAGCGGGAGCACAGATACGCAGTATTTT.

V gene TRBV19 combines with J gene TRBJ1-3; D is unresolved. The CDR3 is made up of 14 amino acids. In germline, CDR1 is LNHDA, CDR2 SQIVND (reference sequence). The V end was cut by 5 bases, the J end by 3 bases, with 11 bases between. The DNA of the CDR3 is TGTGCCAGTAGTCGGGCAGGTCGTGGAAACACCATATATTTT. As protein: CASSRAGRGNTIYF.

The chain has TRBV5-1 and TRBJ2-3, with 10 bases lining up with TRBD2. The CDR3 extends over 15 amino acids. Germline CDR1 reads SGHRS; CDR2 reads YFSETQ. Trimming took 0 bases from V and 6 from J; bases not matched to a gene: 4. The CDR3 here is CASSLEGLALDTQYF. The CDR3 DNA is TGCGCCAGCAGCTTGGAGGGACTAGCGTTGGATACGCAGTATTTT. The full variable domain, completed using reference TRBV5-1 and TRBJ2-3, is KAGVTQTPRYLIKTRGQQVTLSCSPISGHRSVSWYQQTPGQGLQFLFEYFSETQRNKGNFPGRFSGRQFSNSRSEMNVSTLELGDSALYLCASSLEGLALDTQYFGPGTRLTVL.

This chain connects TRBV7-2 to TRBJ1-6; D is perhaps TRBD1 (5 bases). Germline CDR1 SGHTA, CDR2 FQGNSA. The CDR3 contains 14 residues. V was pared by 2 bases and J by 9 bases, with 11 bases between. CDR3 protein: CASSLQGSSSPLHF. Here the CDR3 DNA reads TGTGCCAGCAGCTTACAGGGAAGTAGTTCACCCCTCCACTTT.